The rows below give T cell receptor beta chains drawn from one sample of a study of glioma-infiltrating T cells after dendritic cell vaccination. The repertoire was sequenced with immunoSEQ multiplex PCR; TCRdb's copy has only in-frame clones and lacks some. Of 80,000 to 95,000 clones listed, 85% are singletons. The starting material was blood, obtained after dendritic cell vaccination. These receptors all stem from a human donor with glioblastoma. Each CDR3 is given without its conserved first and last residue.

TRBV4-2	ASSTMDNSNYGYT
TRBV27	ASSRLAGGRVDTQY
TRBV4-2	ASSQDPGLAAEWTQY
TRBV13	ASSLPAGGLYEQY
TRBV5-1	ASSSDGSSGNTIY
TRBV10-3	ASGQGAGYGYT
TRBV7-9	ASSPRDRSYGYT
TRBV7-2	ASSSGLAAGTDTQY
TRBV7-2	ASSLGGLVGEKLF
TRBV11-2	ASSLGRNYQETQY
TRBV29-1	SVGGRGGIGIRQETQY
TRBV7-9	ASSFGSPYSNQPQH
TRBV15	ATRSGGGTDTQY
TRBV27	ASSKVYGTEAF
TRBV28	AIRTPGVGNEQF
TRBV5-5	ASSPQGYSNQPQH
TRBV7-2	ASSRNQADTQY
TRBV2	ASSALQGANTGANVLT
TRBV7-4	ASRRLAGTNTGELF
TRBV5-1	ASSLDFNEQF
TRBV11-2	ASSPDGGLAAYEQY
TRBV4-1	ASSQRSSGGPSTDTQY
TRBV15	ATSRDLGGGNQPQH
TRBV6-5	ASNSGRVCEKLF